A selection of T cell receptor beta chains follows, all from one sample in a study of beta chain features in type 1 diabetes. Clones were sequenced by immunoSEQ multiplex PCR, and TCRdb holds only the in-frame ones, with some missing. Here the sample spans more than 250,000 clones, roughly an eighth being singletons. The specimen sequenced was naive CD4+ T cells from blood. These receptors were collected from a man aged 25-45 years with type 1 diabetes. Each CDR3 is given with its conserved first and last residue. A D gene is named only where the DNA matches it firmly. Clone size appears in some rows only: once, few, many, or a class for an expanded clone.

j_call d_call v_call clone_size cdr3_nt cdr3_aa
TRBJ2-2 TRBD2 TRBV9 - TGTGCCAGCAGCGTTGGACTAGCGGGAACCAGATGGACCGGGGAGCTGTTTTTT CASSVGLAGTRWTGELFF
TRBJ1-4 - TRBV6-5 few TGTGCCAGCAGTTACTCCCGGGCGGGCGGCGAAAAACTGTTTTTT CASSYSRAGGEKLFF
TRBJ1-4 - TRBV29-1 - TGCAGCGTTGAATTTGGACACGACAATGAAAAACTGTTTTTT CSVEFGHDNEKLFF
TRBJ2-1 TRBD2 TRBV27 few TGTGCCAGCAGTTTAAGGCGGGAGGGCCGCAATGAGCAGTTCTTC CASSLRREGRNEQFF
TRBJ2-3 - TRBV7-2 few TGTGCCAGCAGCCTCCGGCGGTCCACAGATACGCAGTATTTT CASSLRRSTDTQYF
TRBJ2-3 TRBD2 TRBV12-5 - TGTGCTAGTGGTTTGGGGACTAGCGGGAGCACAGATACGCAGTATTTT CASGLGTSGSTDTQYF
TRBJ1-2 - TRBV9 - TGTGCCAGCAGCCCCGGACTGAACTATGGCTACACCTTC CASSPGLNYGYTF
TRBJ2-7 TRBD1 TRBV7-8 - TGTGCCAGCAGCACGCGACAGGGAACGGTTCGGAACGAGCAGTACTTC CASSTRQGTVRNEQYF
TRBJ2-1 - TRBV4-3 few TGCGCCAGCAGCCCTAGGACTGGCAATGAGCAGTTCTTC CASSPRTGNEQFF
TRBJ2-2 - TRBV20-1 - TGCAGTGCTAGCAGGGCCGGGGAGCTGTTTTTT CSASRAGELFF
TRBJ2-2 - TRBV11-2 few TGTGCCAGCAGCACCCTTGACAGGCGTACCGGGGAGCTGTTTTTT CASSTLDRRTGELFF
TRBJ2-6 TRBD1 TRBV7-2 - TGTGCCAGCAGCTTAACACTAGGGACAGGGGGAGGCGGGGCCAACGTCCTGACTTTC CASSLTLGTGGGGANVLTF
TRBJ2-3 TRBD2 TRBV2 - TGTGCCAGCGGGCGGGAAGCGGGAGCAGATACGCAGTATTTT CASGREAGADTQYF
TRBJ2-1 TRBD1 TRBV15 - TGTGCCACCAGCGGATTGTGGACAGGGAGAAAGAGTGAGCAGTTCTTC CATSGLWTGRKSEQFF
TRBJ1-1 - TRBV7-9 - TGTGCCAGTGGTAGGGAGGGGATGAACACTGAAGCTTTCTTT CASGREGMNTEAFF
TRBJ2-3 - TRBV7-3 - TGTGCCAGCAGCCCAGGGCAGTTCACAGATACGCAGTATTTT CASSPGQFTDTQYF
TRBJ1-5 TRBD1 TRBV9 - TGTGCCAGCAGCTCGGGGACAGGGGTCAATCAGCCCCAGCATTTT CASSSGTGVNQPQHF
TRBJ2-3 - TRBV25-1 few TGTGCCAGCAGTGAATACTATCCCAACACAGATACGCAGTATTTT CASSEYYPNTDTQYF
TRBJ2-4 - TRBV2 - TGTGCCAGCAGGGGGGGCAAAAACATTCAGTACTTC CASRGGKNIQYF
TRBJ2-1 TRBD2 TRBV4-3 - TGCGCCAGCAGCCAATCCCCCGGGACTAGTATCGATGAGCAGTTCTTC CASSQSPGTSIDEQFF
TRBJ1-4 TRBD1 TRBV9 few TGTGCCAGCAGCCAGGGGGATGAGAAAAAACTGTTTTTT CASSQGDEKKLFF
TRBJ1-2 - TRBV7-9 few TGTGCCAGCAGCTCTCCAGACAGGCAACCTTATGGCTACACCTTC CASSSPDRQPYGYTF
TRBJ2-5 - TRBV30 - TGTGCCTGGAGTGTACTACTAGTACAGTACTTC CAWSVLLVQYF
TRBJ2-7 TRBD1 TRBV10-3 - TGTGCCATCAGTGACTGGGGGACAGGACGACGAAGCTCCTACGAGCAGTACTTC CAISDWGTGRRSSYEQYF
TRBJ2-3 TRBD2 TRBV5-1 - TGCGCCAGCAGCTTACTAGCGGGAGCGGCAGATACGCAGTATTTT CASSLLAGAADTQYF